The rows below give T cell receptor beta chains drawn from one sample of a study of blood T cell repertoires in COVID-19. Only in-frame clones appear in the TCRdb table, and some are missing; sequencing was by immunoSEQ multiplex PCR. The sample lists hundreds of thousands of clones, approximately 90% occurring once. The sample was PBMCs or T cells enriched from blood (not recorded which). These receptors all stem from a woman aged 60-75 years in a cohort exposed to, infected with or recovered from COVID-19 (not recorded which). Both conserved end residues are part of each CDR3. D genes are given only for firm matches. Rows give clone size only sometimes, using once, few, many, or a class for an expanded clone.

TRBD1	TRBJ1-4	-	TRBV30	TGTGCCTGGAGTCTCGGGACAGTCAATGAAAAACTGTTTTTT	CAWSLGTVNEKLFF
TRBD1	TRBJ1-2	-	TRBV12-3/TRBV12-4	TGTGCCAGCAGTTATGACAGGGTCTATGGCTACACCTTC	CASSYDRVYGYTF
TRBD2	TRBJ2-1	-	TRBV6-2/TRBV6-3	TGTGCCAGCAGTTACTTGGCTAGCGGGAGGGGTAGTGAGCAGTTCTTC	CASSYLASGRGSEQFF
TRBD2	TRBJ2-2	once	TRBV5-6	TGTGCCAGCTCCCTCCCCGGGGGGAGGGCCCCGAACACCGGGGAGCTGTTTTTT	CASSLPGGRAPNTGELFF
-	TRBJ1-2	once	TRBV11-2	TGTGCCAGCAGCTTAGATCGGACATCCTATGGCTACACCTTC	CASSLDRTSYGYTF
TRBD2	TRBJ2-3	-	TRBV10-3	TGTGCCATCAGTGGAAAGACTAGCGGGAGGGGCACAGATACGCAGTATTTT	CAISGKTSGRGTDTQYF
TRBD1	TRBJ2-1	-	TRBV6-5	TGTGCCAGCAGTCGGCAGGGGGTTGAGCAGTTCTTC	CASSRQGVEQFF
TRBD1	TRBJ2-7	-	TRBV4-3	TGCGCCAGCAGCCAAGGGCCAGGGGGCCGGCCCTACGAGCAGTACTTC	CASSQGPGGRPYEQYF
-	TRBJ1-4	-	TRBV11-2	TGTGCCAGCAGCCTTCCTCATGGAGGGAATGAAAAACTGTTTTTT	CASSLPHGGNEKLFF
-	TRBJ1-1	-	TRBV18	TGTGCCAGCTCACCCCCGGAGGCCTGGGAAGCTTTCTTT	CASSPPEAWEAFF
TRBD1	TRBJ2-7	-	TRBV6-5	TGTGCCAGCAGCCAAGCCCCGACAGGGGGAGAGCAGTACTTC	CASSQAPTGGEQYF
-	TRBJ1-4	-	TRBV6-5	TGTGCCAGTTCGCGGGACGCAACTAATGAAAAACTGTTTTTT	CASSRDATNEKLFF
-	TRBJ2-3	-	TRBV15	TGTGCCACCAGCAGAGCGATGGCGGGCGGGGGCACAGATACGCAGTATTTT	CATSRAMAGGGTDTQYF
-	TRBJ2-3	-	TRBV11-1	TGTGCCAGCAGCGGGAGGCCTCACGGCACAGATACGCAGTATTTT	CASSGRPHGTDTQYF
TRBD1	TRBJ2-5	few	TRBV10-3	TGTGCCATCAAGCCGGGACAGGGGGCGGGGGGAGAGACCCAGTACTTC	CAIKPGQGAGGETQYF
-	TRBJ2-1	-	TRBV10-3	TGTGCCATCAAGGAGAGAGCGGACCTAATTAACAATGAGCAGTTCTTC	CAIKERADLINNEQFF
TRBD1	TRBJ1-4	-	TRBV5-8	TGTGCCAGCAGCGACGGACAGGGGAAGGCTAATGAAAAACTGTTTTTT	CASSDGQGKANEKLFF
TRBD1	TRBJ1-5	-	TRBV4-1	TGCGCCAGCAGCCAACGACAGGGGGGCAGCAATCAGCCCCAGCATTTT	CASSQRQGGSNQPQHF
-	TRBJ1-2	-	TRBV19	TGTGCCAGTAGTACCCTCCGGGTTAACTATGGCTACACCTTC	CASSTLRVNYGYTF
TRBD2	TRBJ2-7	-	TRBV30	TGTGCCTGGAGCCCCGGGGGGGGGTACGAGCAGTACTTC	CAWSPGGGYEQYF
-	TRBJ2-1	once	TRBV3-1/TRBV3-2	TGTGCCAGCAGCCCCCCCGGTAACTCCTACAATGAGCAGTTCTTC	CASSPPGNSYNEQFF
TRBD1	TRBJ2-6	-	TRBV5-6	TGTGCCAGCAGCTTCTGGCAGGGGGCTATAGCTGGGGCCAACGTCCTGACTTTC	CASSFWQGAIAGANVLTF
TRBD1	TRBJ2-4	-	TRBV7-8	TGTGCCAGCAGCTCAGGACAGGGGGCTGGGACGTACATTCAGTACTTC	CASSSGQGAGTYIQYF
TRBD2	TRBJ2-7	-	TRBV15	TGTGCCACCAGCAGGGCCCCGGGGGGACCCTACGAGCAGTACTTC	CATSRAPGGPYEQYF
TRBD1	TRBJ2-7	-	TRBV10-1	TGCGCCAGCAGTGCGGGGACAGCCGAGCAGTACTTC	CASSAGTAEQYF
-	TRBJ2-5	-	TRBV7-6	TGTGCCAGCAGCTCTTCCGGGACAACGGTCCAAGAGACCCAGTACTTC	CASSSSGTTVQETQYF
-	TRBJ2-2	-	TRBV4-1	TGCGCCAGCAGCCAAGTAGGAGGCAACACCGGGGAGCTGTTTTTT	CASSQVGGNTGELFF
TRBD2	TRBJ2-1	once	TRBV7-2	TGTGCCAGCAGCTTAGTTAGAGGGGCTAGCGGATACAATGAGCAGTTCTTC	CASSLVRGASGYNEQFF
-	TRBJ1-2	few	TRBV4-3	TGCGCCAGCAGCCAAGAGTCACAAGGGGGGGTATCCTATGGCTACACCTTC	CASSQESQGGVSYGYTF
TRBD1	TRBJ1-4	-	TRBV6-1	TGTGCCAGCAGTGTGAGACCGGGACAGAGTAATGAAAAACTGTTTTTT	CASSVRPGQSNEKLFF
TRBD2	TRBJ2-2	-	TRBV5-8	TGTGCCAGCAGCATTCTAGCGGGAGAGAACACCGGGGAGCTGTTTTTT	CASSILAGENTGELFF
TRBD2	TRBJ2-1	-	TRBV9	TGTGCCAGCAGCGCTAGCGGGAACTCCTACAATGAGCAGTTCTTC	CASSASGNSYNEQFF
TRBD1	TRBJ2-7	-	TRBV5-6	TGTGCCAGCAGCCTTTACAGGGGTAGCTCCTACGAGCAGTACTTC	CASSLYRGSSYEQYF
-	TRBJ2-1	once	TRBV7-2	TGTGCCAGCAGCTTAGCGGGAGCGCTCTACAATGAGCAGTTCTTC	CASSLAGALYNEQFF
-	TRBJ2-7	once	TRBV18	TGTGCCAGCTCATACCTACTAACCTACGAGCAGTACTTC	CASSYLLTYEQYF
TRBD2	TRBJ2-7	-	TRBV14	TGTGCCAGCAGCTCCACTTTAGCGGGATTCGGCTACGAGCAGTACTTC	CASSSTLAGFGYEQYF
-	TRBJ2-7	-	TRBV4-2	TGTGCCAGCAGCCAGGGCCCCTCCTACGAGCAGTACTTC	CASSQGPSYEQYF
-	TRBJ1-2	-	TRBV6-4	TGTGCCAGCAGTGGGTCAGGTCGATGGGGCTACACCTTC	CASSGSGRWGYTF
TRBD1	TRBJ1-4	-	TRBV30	TGTGCCTGGAGACAGGGGAATGAAAAACTGTTTTTT	CAWRQGNEKLFF
-	TRBJ2-2	-	TRBV14	TGTGCCAGCAGCCCGAGGCCGGGACTTCCCCCCGGGGAGCTGTTTTTT	CASSPRPGLPPGELFF
TRBD1	TRBJ1-1	once	TRBV3-1/TRBV3-2	TGTGCCAGCAGCCAGGGACAGACCAACACTGAAGCTTTCTTT	CASSQGQTNTEAFF
TRBD1	TRBJ1-5	-	TRBV25-1	TGTGCCAGCAGTGGAGGGACAGGGGCCGCCGCGTCTCAGCCCCAGCATTTT	CASSGGTGAAASQPQHF
TRBD2	TRBJ2-7	few	TRBV28	TGTGCCAGCAGTTTTGGGACTAGCGGCTGGAGCTCCTACGAGCAGTACTTC	CASSFGTSGWSSYEQYF
-	TRBJ1-5	-	TRBV6-2/TRBV6-3	TGTGCCAGCAGTTACCGGCAGGGTGGGAATCAGCCCCAGCATTTT	CASSYRQGGNQPQHF
-	TRBJ1-5	-	TRBV19	TGTGCCAGTAGTATGGACAGATACGGCAATCAGCCCCAGCATTTT	CASSMDRYGNQPQHF
TRBD2	TRBJ2-1	-	TRBV28	TGTGCCAGCAGTTTAAGGACTAGCGGGAGTCAGGAGTTCTTC	CASSLRTSGSQEFF
TRBD1	TRBJ2-2	-	TRBV2	TGTGCCAGAAGTTCGGACAGGGGGATTGCCGGGGAGCTGTTTTTT	CARSSDRGIAGELFF
TRBD2	TRBJ2-7	-	TRBV28	TGTGCCAGCAGTCCCCATAGCGGGAGAGCGGGCTACGAGCAGTACTTC	CASSPHSGRAGYEQYF
-	TRBJ2-7	-	TRBV19	TGTGCCAGTAGTATCCCAAATATGAGGGAGCAGTACTTC	CASSIPNMREQYF
TRBD1	TRBJ2-7	-	TRBV19	TGTGCCAGTAGTAGACAGGGTTCCGAGCAGTACTTC	CASSRQGSEQYF
TRBD2	TRBJ2-2	-	TRBV9	TGTGCCAGCAGCGTAGTAGGGACTAGGGGGTCCGGGGAGCTGTTTTTT	CASSVVGTRGSGELFF
-	TRBJ2-3	-	TRBV27	TGTGCCAGCAGTTTATCGATGGGGGCCGGACGGATTGATACGCAGTATTTT	CASSLSMGAGRIDTQYF
-	TRBJ2-5	-	TRBV7-8	TGTGCCAGCAGCTTAAGAGTCGTGCAGCGAGGGGAGACCCAGTACTTC	CASSLRVVQRGETQYF
-	TRBJ2-2	-	TRBV24-1	TGTGCCACCAGTGAACCAGGGCCGAACACCGGGGAGCTGTTTTTT	CATSEPGPNTGELFF
-	TRBJ2-7	-	TRBV28	TGTGCCAGCAGTTTAATTCGGAGGGGCTACGAGCAGTACTTC	CASSLIRRGYEQYF
-	TRBJ1-3	-	TRBV5-1	TGCGCCAGCAGCGCGGCGAGTTATGGAAACACCATATATTTT	CASSAASYGNTIYF
-	TRBJ2-1	few	TRBV6-1	TGTGCCAGCAGTGAACGACAAGCCTACAATGAGCAGTTCTTC	CASSERQAYNEQFF
-	TRBJ2-1	few	TRBV12-3/TRBV12-4	TGTGCCACGACTGTAAGCTCCTACAATGAGCAGTTCTTC	CATTVSSYNEQFF
-	TRBJ2-1	-	TRBV10-1	TGCGCCAGCACCCTGAAGATAAGACAGGAGCTCAATGAGCAGTTCTTC	CASTLKIRQELNEQFF